Each of the 24 T cell receptor beta chains below was sequenced from the same sample in a study of CD8 T cells in ankylosing spondylitis. Study-wide findings and caveats: Ankylosing spondylitis blood appeared to be characterized by a TCR beta motif of 7 to 9 highly homologous variants.

These receptors lack a known antigen. TCRdb independently ran MiXCR on the 5' RACE reads; one entry per CDR3 protein. The repertoire has approximately 540,000 distinct CDR3 sequences, 9.5% to 15% of them found once; the top ten carry around 7%. The material sequenced was blood, either unsorted or a sorted T cell fraction (not recorded which). The source of these receptors is a male donor with ankylosing spondylitis.

This clonotype came up a few times. The rearrangement uses TRBV5-1 and TRBJ1-3; 9 nucleotides agree with TRBD1. The CDR3 consists of 15 residues. J lost 1 base, V lost 4 bases, and 3 bases had no gene match. From germline, CDR1 is SGHRS and CDR2 YFSETQ. The CDR3 DNA reads TGCGCCAGCAGCGGCGGGACAGGGTCTGGAAACACCATATATTTT. Amino acid sequence: CASSGGTGSGNTIYF.

The chain joins TRBV20-1 to TRBJ2-3; the D gene is possibly TRBD1 (5 bases). Between the trimmed V and J ends, which lost 4 bases and 5 bases, there was a span of 7 bases. The CDR3 is 11 residues long. From germline, CDR1 is DFQATT and CDR2 SNEGSKA (reference sequence). The CDR3 coding sequence is TGCAGTGCTACTAGGGGAGATACGCAGTATTTT. Amino acids: CSATRGDTQYF.

This clonotype was counted between two and nine times. The V and J genes are TRBV6-6 and TRBJ2-5; D is ambiguous. This CDR3 is built from 12 residues. V lost 7 bases to trimming and J lost 5 bases, with 11 bases between them. CDR1 is MNHNY, CDR2 SVGAGI, per germline (reference sequence). The CDR3 nucleotides are TGTGCCAGCACATCCGATGGGGAGACCCAGTACTTC. This gives the protein CASTSDGETQYF.

This clonotype was seen ten or more times. The chain employs TRBV4-2 and TRBJ1-1, with D perhaps TRBD1 (5 bases). This CDR3 contains 16 residues. Germline V gene sequence: CDR1 LGHNA, CDR2 YNFKEQ. V lost 2 bases, J lost 0 bases, and 13 bases lay in between. The CDR3 here is CASSQKRDSLNTEAFF. The CDR3 DNA is TGTGCCAGCAGCCAAAAGAGGGACTCCCTGAACACTGAAGCTTTCTTT.

This clonotype was counted many times. For the CDR3, the DNA is TGCAGTGCTAGAGAACCCGGGACTAGCGTCTATGAGCAGTTCTTC. It yields the protein CSAREPGTSVYEQFF. V is TRBV20-1 and J is TRBJ2-1, with 10 nucleotides matching TRBD2. The CDR3 runs to 15 residues. The germline CDR1 and CDR2 sequences are DFQATT and SNEGSKA (reference sequence). V was pared by 0 bases and J by 8 bases, with 7 bases of the junction left unmatched.

This clonotype was detected only a few times. The chain employs TRBV5-1 and TRBJ1-4; D unclear. The germline CDR1 and CDR2 sequences are SGHRS and YFSETQ. Trimming took off 2 bases at V and 3 bases at J, with 11 bases between the two ends. The CDR3 is made up of 15 amino acids. This chain's CDR3 is CASSFGPAANEKLFF. CDR3 in DNA: TGCGCCAGCAGCTTCGGTCCGGCGGCTAATGAAAAACTGTTTTTT.

The V gene is TRBV28, the J gene TRBJ1-5; 7 nucleotides line up with TRBD1. This CDR3 spans 14 amino acids. Trimming removed 8 bases from V and 8 bases from J; junction bases left unmatched: 12. Germline V gene lookup returns CDR1 MDHEN and CDR2 SYDVKM. The CDR3 DNA reads TGTGCCAGCGGGGCCGACAGGGTGGACGAGCCCCAGCATTTT. Protein sequence: CASGADRVDEPQHF. Full variable domain (outside the CDR3, taken from reference TRBV28 and TRBJ1-5): DVKVTQSSRYLVKRTGEKVFLECVQDMDHENMFWYRQDPGLGLRLIYFSYDVKMKEKGDIPEGYSVSREKKERFSLILESASTNQTSMYLCASGADRVDEPQHFGDGTRLSIL.

This clonotype was seen only a few times. The chain recombines TRBV3-1 with TRBJ1-4, with 7 bases that match TRBD1. CDR3 length: 14 amino acids. V shed 4 bases, J shed 7 bases, and the junction held 6 bases outside the gene matches. The germline V gene encodes CDR1 LGHDT and CDR2 YNNKEL (reference sequence). CDR3 bases: TGTGCCAGCAGCCGAGTGACAGGGTCTGAAAAACTGTTTTTT. Its protein product is CASSRVTGSEKLFF.

This clonotype was counted many times. V and J are TRBV4-2 and TRBJ2-1, with D possibly TRBD2 on 5 matching bases. V shed 0 bases and J shed 0 bases, with 9 bases lying between them. The CDR3 loop spans 16 amino acids. CDR1 LGHNA and CDR2 YNFKEQ come from the germline V gene. The CDR3 here is CASSQEDSSSYNEQFF. CDR3 in DNA: TGTGCCAGCAGCCAAGAGGACTCGAGCTCCTACAATGAGCAGTTCTTC.

The V call is TRBV4-2, the J call TRBJ1-5; D remains ambiguous. V lost 1 base to trimming and J lost 2 bases, with 9 bases between them. The CDR3 runs 15 residues. Germline V lookup: CDR1 LGHNA, CDR2 YNFKEQ. CDR3 nucleotides: TGTGCCAGCAGCCAAGCTCCGAATGGCAATCAGCCCCAGCATTTT. It translates to CASSQAPNGNQPQHF.

In this sample, this clonotype turned up a few times. The gene calls are TRBV20-1 and TRBJ2-1; 10 bases match TRBD2. Germline V gene data show CDR1 as DFQATT and CDR2 as SNEGSKA (reference sequence). Trimming cost V 0 bases and J 4 bases; bases outside gene matches: 3. The CDR3 covers 15 residues. CDR3 residues: CSARDGGLAYNEQFF. The DNA for the CDR3 is TGCAGTGCTAGAGACGGGGGACTAGCGTACAATGAGCAGTTCTTC.

This clonotype came up a few times. V and J are TRBV20-1 and TRBJ2-5; 7 nucleotides line up with TRBD2. Germline CDR1 DFQATT, CDR2 SNEGSKA (reference sequence). The CDR3 runs 17 residues. J gave up 2 bases and V 7 bases, and 19 bases lay outside the gene matches. CDR3: CSVRGPWRETQQETQYF. The CDR3 DNA sequence: TGCAGTGTTAGGGGTCCATGGCGGGAGACTCAACAAGAGACCCAGTACTTC.

The rearrangement uses TRBV24-1 and TRBJ1-4; TRBD1 agrees at 7 bases. The CDR3 runs 13 residues. The germline V gene has CDR1 KGHDR and CDR2 SFDVKD. J lost 5 bases, V lost 7 bases, and 3 bases had no gene match. The CDR3 is CATSKGQNEKLFF. The CDR3 coding sequence is TGTGCCACCAGCAAGGGACAGAATGAAAAACTGTTTTTT.

This clonotype was detected only a few times. The chain employs TRBV4-1 and TRBJ1-2; tentative D call: TRBD1 (5 bases). Germline lookup yields CDR1 MGHRA and CDR2 YSYEKL. V lost 6 bases, J lost 2 bases, and 19 bases lay in between. This CDR3 spans 16 amino acids. In DNA form, the CDR3 reads TGCGCCAGCAGTTTCCGGGACGGGACCAAAAACTATGGCTACACCTTC. Protein: CASSFRDGTKNYGYTF.

This clonotype was seen at least ten times. The chain combines TRBV29-1 with TRBJ2-3; possible D gene TRBD1, 5 bases. Germline CDR1 reads SQVTM; CDR2 reads ANQGSEA. Trimming stripped 3 bases from V and 3 bases from J, with 10 bases between. The CDR3 totals 13 residues. As DNA, the CDR3 is TGCAGCGTTGAGCAGGGAAAGACAGATACGCAGTATTTT. It translates to CSVEQGKTDTQYF.

This clonotype was detected only a few times. The CDR3 DNA is TGTGCCAGCACCCTTCGATCGAGGCTGGAGACCCAGTACTTC. This encodes CASTLRSRLETQYF. The chain recombines TRBV7-8 with TRBJ2-5; D is undetermined. With 7 bases removed from V and 5 bases from J, the gap between germline ends came to 17 bases. Germline CDR1 is SGHVS and CDR2 is FQNEAQ. The CDR3 is made up of 14 amino acids.

This clonotype was seen more than once but under ten times. Given a much more abundant clone one base away, this may be a read error. This chain joins TRBV5-1 and TRBJ2-1, with D maybe TRBD2 (6 bases). Trimming stripped 3 bases from V and 0 bases from J, with 10 bases between. Germline V gives CDR1 SGHRS, CDR2 YFSETQ. This CDR3 has 15 residues. CDR3 sequence: CASSWDGSSYNEQFF. CDR3 DNA sequence: TGCGCCAGCAGCTGGGACGGGAGCTCCTACAATGAGCAGTTCTTC.

This clonotype was recorded many times. The V call is TRBV6-6, the J call TRBJ2-7; perhaps TRBD2 as D (5 bases). Trimming pared 0 bases from V and 7 bases from J, leaving 10 bases between. Looked up from germline, CDR1 is MNHNY and CDR2 is SVGAGI (reference sequence). This CDR3 spans 13 amino acids. For the CDR3, the DNA is TGTGCCAGCAGTTACTCCGGGGTCCCGGAGCAGTACTTC. It codes for CASSYSGVPEQYF.

In its sample, this clonotype was seen many times. This chain connects TRBV29-1 to TRBJ2-1; a possible D gene is TRBD2 (5 bases). This CDR3 contains 16 residues. Per germline, CDR1 SQVTM and CDR2 ANQGSEA. The V end lost 7 bases, the J end lost 0 bases, and 19 bases lay between the germline ends. The CDR3 coding sequence is TGCAGCGCCCACCCACCCGGGAAAAGCTCCTACAATGAGCAGTTCTTC. Its protein is CSAHPPGKSSYNEQFF.

This rearrangement joins TRBV7-2 to TRBJ1-1; 8 bases fit TRBD1. Trimming took 5 bases from V and 4 from J; bases not matched to a gene: 9. Per germline, CDR1 SGHTA and CDR2 FQGNSA. The CDR3 sequence is 15 residues long. The CDR3 loop is CASSPNDRGSTEAFF. DNA of the CDR3: TGTGCCAGCAGCCCCAACGACAGGGGCTCCACTGAAGCTTTCTTT.

V usage is TRBV25-1 and J usage is TRBJ2-7; possibly TRBD1 or TRBD2 for D (6 bases each). V gave up 2 bases and J gave up 6 bases, with 8 bases separating them. Germline V CDR1 and CDR2: MGHDK, SYGVNS. The CDR3 covers 12 residues. DNA of the CDR3: TGTGCCAGCAGTGAAGGGGGGCTCGAGCAGTACTTC. Residues: CASSEGGLEQYF.

This clonotype was seen a few times. The chain combines TRBV2 with TRBJ2-2; D may be TRBD1 (5 bases). This CDR3 has 13 amino acids. The V and J ends lost 7 bases and 6 bases respectively, with 12 bases between them. CDR1 and CDR2 from the germline V gene are SNHLY and FYNNEI. The CDR3 loop is CASMRTIAGELFF. The CDR3 DNA reads as TGTGCCAGCATGCGGACAATCGCCGGGGAGCTGTTTTTT.

The chain recombines TRBV2 with TRBJ2-1, with 11 bases that match TRBD1. CDR1 and CDR2 from the germline V gene are SNHLY and FYNNEI. CDR3 length equals 18 residues. J was trimmed by 0 bases and V by 8 bases; bases with no gene match: 12. CDR3 residues: CASLGQGAYTSSYNEQFF. The CDR3 region has the DNA TGTGCCAGCCTTGGACAGGGGGCCTATACGAGCTCCTACAATGAGCAGTTCTTC.

V usage is TRBV2 and J usage is TRBJ2-1; D unresolved. The CDR3 runs 12 residues. V was cut by 6 bases and J by 6 bases, with 9 bases left in between. Germline CDR1 and CDR2: SNHLY and FYNNEI. The CDR3 loop reads CASREPLNEQFF. The CDR3 DNA sequence: TGTGCCAGCAGGGAACCCCTCAATGAGCAGTTCTTC.